Presented here are 7 T cell receptor beta chains from one specimen sequenced in a study of control samples from healthy donors and cancer patients. Sequencing used immunoSEQ multiplex PCR; TCRdb keeps in-frame clones, though not all of them. This table has around 120,000 clones, around nine tenths appearing once. The sample consisted of blood. The receptor source for this set is a woman in her 70s in good health.

The genes are TRBV5-8 and TRBJ2-3; D is unresolved. Trimming stripped 0 bases from V and 6 bases from J, with 8 bases between. Germline CDR1 reads SGHTS; CDR2 reads YDEGEE. The CDR3 has 13 residues. In DNA, the CDR3 is TGTGCCAGCAGCTTGGCCCCCCTCGATACGCAGTATTTT. Its protein is CASSLAPLDTQYF.

The rearrangement joins TRBV25-1 to TRBJ1-3, with D perhaps matching TRBD1 (6 bases). Germline V gives CDR1 MGHDK, CDR2 SYGVNS. Trimming stripped 1 base from V and 0 bases from J, with 13 bases between. This CDR3 region has 17 residues. The CDR3 coding sequence is TGTGCCAGCAGTGAATCTAATGGGGGCCTCTCTGGAAACACCATATATTTT. The encoded protein is CASSESNGGLSGNTIYF.

The rearrangement links TRBV12-3 or TRBV12-4 to TRBJ1-2; 9 bases match TRBD1. V lost 11 bases and J lost 4; bases outside the gene matches: 8. The length of the CDR3 is 13 residues. The CDR3 sequence is CAAVGTGSYGYTF. The CDR3 nucleotides read TGTGCCGCCGTGGGGACAGGGAGCTATGGCTACACCTTC.

CDR3 amino acids: CASSYEETQYF. CDR3 bases: TGTGCCAGCAGCTACGAAGAGACCCAGTACTTC. This sequence joins TRBV5-4 and TRBJ2-5; D gene uncertain. Germline values: CDR1 SGHNT, CDR2 YYREEE (reference sequence). The V end was cut by 3 bases, the J end by 3 bases, with 3 bases between. The length of the CDR3 is 11 residues. The full variable domain, in which reference TRBV5-4 and TRBJ2-5 provide the parts outside the CDR3, is ETGVTQSPTHLIKTRGQQVTLRCSSQSGHNTVSWYQQALGQGPQFIFQYYREEENGRGNFPPRFSGLQFPNYSSELNVNALELDDSALYLCASSYEETQYFGPGTRLLVL.

V and J are TRBV18 and TRBJ1-3, with a weak D call TRBD1 (5 bases). Per the germline V gene, CDR1 is KGHSH and CDR2 is LQKENI. V lost 7 bases to trimming and J lost 0 bases, with 13 bases between them. This CDR3 is built from 15 residues. The CDR3 DNA reads TGTGCCAGCTTCAATATGGGGCTCTCTGGAAACACCATATATTTT. Its translation is CASFNMGLSGNTIYF.

The V call is TRBV19, the J call TRBJ1-1, with TRBD1 matching 7 bases. V was pared by 5 bases and J by 3 bases, with 9 bases of the junction left unmatched. The germline V gene has CDR1 LNHDA and CDR2 SQIVND (reference sequence). The CDR3 contains 15 residues. CDR3 coding DNA: TGTGCCAGTAGTTACCCGACAGGGATGGACACTGAAGCTTTCTTT. Translated: CASSYPTGMDTEAFF.

This rearrangement joins TRBV2 to TRBJ1-1, with a tentative D call TRBD1 (6 bases). The V and J ends lost 7 bases and 2 bases respectively, with 14 bases between them. CDR1 is SNHLY, CDR2 FYNNEI, per germline. The CDR3 has 14 residues. The DNA for the CDR3 is TGTGCCAGCAAAAAACCGGGACAAAACACTGAAGCTTTCTTT. Its translation: CASKKPGQNTEAFF. The full variable domain, with the rest looked up from reference TRBV2 and TRBJ1-1, is EPEVTQTPSHQVTQMGQEVILRCVPISNHLYFYWYRQILGQKVEFLVSFYNNEISEKSEIFDDQFSVERPDGSNFTLKIRSTKLEDSAMYFCASKKPGQNTEAFFGQGTRLTVV.